A selection of T cell receptor beta chains follows, all from one sample in a study of blood T cell repertoires in COVID-19. Repertoires were generated with immunoSEQ multiplex PCR, while TCRdb's copy carries only in-frame clones and drops some. The sample shows some 400,000 clones, 90% of them seen only once. Source material: peripheral blood. Receptors were obtained from a man aged 18 to 35 with active or convalescent COVID-19. Each CDR3 is given with its conserved first and last residue.

V: TRBV6-2/TRBV6-3
J: TRBJ2-3
CDR3: CASSYTATKSLTDTQYF

V: TRBV13
J: TRBJ1-1
CDR3: CASSRTGQNTEAFF

V: TRBV5-1
J: TRBJ2-7
CDR3: CASSLGSGLYEQYF

V: TRBV6-2/TRBV6-3
J: TRBJ1-1
CDR3: CASSYTLDRNTEAFF

V: TRBV19
J: TRBJ2-1
CDR3: CASSIGVGRGSGNEQFF

V: TRBV28
J: TRBJ1-1
CDR3: CASSLDLRQMNTEAFF

V: TRBV19
J: TRBJ1-5
CDR3: CASSIVGTSNQPQHF

V: TRBV7-8
J: TRBJ2-6
CDR3: CASSRVPGGANVLTF

V: TRBV6-5
J: TRBJ1-6
CDR3: CASSRGLDNSPLHF

V: TRBV4-1
J: TRBJ2-7
CDR3: CASSPLIGAGGYEQYF